A selection of T cell receptor beta chains follows, all from one sample in a study of identical twins. TCRdb reprocessed the 5' RACE reads via MiXCR and lists one record per CDR3 protein. Of 750,000 to 950,000 distinct CDR3 sequences detected, more than 9% appear once; the ten largest clones hold around 1.6%. The sample also formed part of further work on yellow fever vaccine responses in identical twins.

The sequenced sample consisted of PBMCs. All receptors come from a young woman in good health. Each CDR3 is given with its conserved first and last residue. The D gene is left open where the match is weak. Clone size is not always given. Where it is, it says once, few, many or a class for expanded clones.

CDR3 DNA	CDR3 protein	V gene	J gene	D gene	clone size
TGTGCCAGCAGCAAGACTAGCGGACCATACAATGAGCAGTTCTTC	CASSKTSGPYNEQFF	TRBV12-3/TRBV12-4	TRBJ2-1	TRBD2	-
TGCGCCAGCAGCCAAGGGGGGACCGTAAGTACCTACGAGCAGTACTTC	CASSQGGTVSTYEQYF	TRBV4-1	TRBJ2-7	-	few
TGTGCCAGCAGCCCTACCTGGGGGAATGAGCAGTTCTTC	CASSPTWGNEQFF	TRBV3-1	TRBJ2-1	-	-
TGTGCCAGCAGCTTAGCGCTGGGGTATGGCTACACCTTC	CASSLALGYGYTF	TRBV7-9	TRBJ1-2	-	-
TGTGCCAGCAGTGATTTAACTAATGAAAAACTGTTTTTT	CASSDLTNEKLFF	TRBV2	TRBJ1-4	-	many
TGTGCCAGCAGCCTGATGTTCTCTAGCACAGATACGCAGTATTTT	CASSLMFSSTDTQYF	TRBV12-3/TRBV12-4	TRBJ2-3	-	many
TGCAGTGCTAGGCGAGGGGCGGGGGGGAATACTGAAGCTTTCTTT	CSARRGAGGNTEAFF	TRBV20-1	TRBJ1-1	-	-
TGCAGCGTTGAAGAAGGGCCAGATACGCAGTATTTT	CSVEEGPDTQYF	TRBV29-1	TRBJ2-3	-	many
TGTGCCAGTAGTACCCGACAGGGGAATTCACCCCTCCACTTT	CASSTRQGNSPLHF	TRBV19	TRBJ1-6	TRBD1	many
TGCAGTGCTAGAGATTTACAGGCGAACACTGAAGCTTTCTTT	CSARDLQANTEAFF	TRBV20-1	TRBJ1-1	-	-
TGTCTCCAGCTCCGGGACAGGGGTTTTCGGAACACCGGGGAGCTGTTTTTT	CLQLRDRGFRNTGELFF	TRBV27	TRBJ2-2	TRBD1	few
TGTGCCAGCAGCTCCAGGTTTGGGCGGGACACCGGGGAGCTGTTTTTT	CASSSRFGRDTGELFF	TRBV12-3/TRBV12-4	TRBJ2-2	-	many
TGCAGTGCTAGAGATTTGTTACAGAGTAATTCACCCCTCCACTTT	CSARDLLQSNSPLHF	TRBV20-1	TRBJ1-6	-	few
TGTGCCAGCAGCTTAGAGAGTGGAACGACTGAAGCTTTCTTT	CASSLESGTTEAFF	TRBV7-9	TRBJ1-1	-	few
TGTGCCAGCAGCCCAGCGGGGCTAGCGGTAAACACCGGGGAGCTGTTTTTT	CASSPAGLAVNTGELFF	TRBV11-2	TRBJ2-2	TRBD2	-
TGCGCCAGCGGGACCGGACAGTCACAAGAGACCCAGTACTTC	CASGTGQSQETQYF	TRBV5-1	TRBJ2-5	-	few
TGTGCCAGCAGTCGGCGGACTAGCGTCTCCCCCGAGGAGCTGTTTTTT	CASSRRTSVSPEELFF	TRBV27	TRBJ2-2	TRBD2	-
TGTGCCAGCAGTTTTCGGGAGGACACTGAAGCTTTCTTT	CASSFREDTEAFF	TRBV12-3/TRBV12-4	TRBJ1-1	-	many
TGTGCCAGCAGCACCGCTGGAGCTGGGGCCAACGTCCTGACTTTC	CASSTAGAGANVLTF	TRBV28	TRBJ2-6	-	few
TGTGCCAGCAGTTTAAGGGGGACGCGGCGGGGGAACACTGAAGCTTTCTTT	CASSLRGTRRGNTEAFF	TRBV12-3/TRBV12-4	TRBJ1-1	-	few
TGCAGCGTTGGGGTCGGTAGCGGGAGGACCGAGCAGTACTTC	CSVGVGSGRTEQYF	TRBV29-1	TRBJ2-7	TRBD2	few
TGTGCCAGCACCTATAATGAAAAACTGTTTTTT	CASTYNEKLFF	TRBV28	TRBJ1-4	-	-
TGTGCCAGCAGCCAACCGGGCTCCTACAATGAGCAGTTCTTC	CASSQPGSYNEQFF	TRBV3-1	TRBJ2-1	-	many
TGTGCCAGCAGTCGAAACTCCGGGACTAGCGGAAGGGAGCAGTACTTC	CASSRNSGTSGREQYF	TRBV6-1	TRBJ2-7	TRBD2	many
TGCAGCGTGAAGGGCGGAGCGGGAGTACAGGAGACCCAGTACTTC	CSVKGGAGVQETQYF	TRBV29-1	TRBJ2-5	TRBD2	few
TGTGCCAGCACTATGACGGGGGTAGGACTTAATTCACCCCTCCACTTT	CASTMTGVGLNSPLHF	TRBV12-3/TRBV12-4	TRBJ1-6	-	many
TGCAGTGCCAAGGGACAGGGCGGCTTGTACAATGAGCAGTTCTTC	CSAKGQGGLYNEQFF	TRBV20-1	TRBJ2-1	TRBD1	-
TGTGCCACCCGACCGGGACAGGGGGCGGATGAGCAGTTCTTC	CATRPGQGADEQFF	TRBV19	TRBJ2-1	TRBD1	-
TGTGCCAGCAGCTATGCCCCGGGACTAGCGGAAGATACGCAGTATTTT	CASSYAPGLAEDTQYF	TRBV9	TRBJ2-3	TRBD2	-
TGCGCCAGCAGCTTGTACGGAGTGGGATACTACGAGCAGTACTTC	CASSLYGVGYYEQYF	TRBV5-1	TRBJ2-7	-	many
TGTGCCATCAGTGGAGGTCTAGGAGCCACTGAAGCTTTCTTT	CAISGGLGATEAFF	TRBV10-3	TRBJ1-1	-	few
TGTGCCAGCAGTCCGCGACTAGCGGGAGTGTTCGAGCAGTACTTC	CASSPRLAGVFEQYF	TRBV28	TRBJ2-7	TRBD2	few
TGTGCCAGCAGCCCGAGGACTACAGTAACAGATACGCAGTATTTT	CASSPRTTVTDTQYF	TRBV7-9	TRBJ2-3	-	few
TGTGCCAGTACTAATGGGGGGAGGGGAGACGAGCAGTACTTC	CASTNGGRGDEQYF	TRBV7-9	TRBJ2-7	TRBD2	-
TGTGCCAGTAGTCTTGGACAGCCCCAAGAGACCCAGTACTTC	CASSLGQPQETQYF	TRBV5-1	TRBJ2-5	-	many
TGCAGCGTGAGAGGGACCTCTATTAAGAACAATGAGCAGTTCTTC	CSVRGTSIKNNEQFF	TRBV29-1	TRBJ2-1	-	-
TGTGCCAGCACCTACCAGGGGGCCTATGAGCAGTTCTTC	CASTYQGAYEQFF	TRBV13	TRBJ2-1	TRBD1	few
TGTGCCAGCAGCACCGGGACTGAGGGAGCCAAAAACATTCAGTACTTC	CASSTGTEGAKNIQYF	TRBV12-3/TRBV12-4	TRBJ2-4	-	many
TGTGCCAGCAGTTACCGGGACCAGCCCCAGCATTTT	CASSYRDQPQHF	TRBV6-6	TRBJ1-5	-	-
TGTGCCATACCCGGGGCTACGAACACCGGGGAGCTGTTTTTT	CAIPGATNTGELFF	TRBV10-3	TRBJ2-2	-	-
TGTGCCAGCAGCCATGCGACGGGGAACACTGAAGCTTTCTTT	CASSHATGNTEAFF	TRBV4-2	TRBJ1-1	-	many